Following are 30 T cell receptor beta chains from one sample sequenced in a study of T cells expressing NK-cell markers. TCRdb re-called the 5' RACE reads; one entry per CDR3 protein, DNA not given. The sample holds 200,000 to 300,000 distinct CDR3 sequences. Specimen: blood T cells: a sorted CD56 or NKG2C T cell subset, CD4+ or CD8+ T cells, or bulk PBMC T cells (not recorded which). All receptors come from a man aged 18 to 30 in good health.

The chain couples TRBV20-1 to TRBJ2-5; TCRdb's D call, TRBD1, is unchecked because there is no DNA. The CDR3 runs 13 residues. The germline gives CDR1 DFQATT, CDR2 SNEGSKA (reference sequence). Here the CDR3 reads CSALQGARETQYF.

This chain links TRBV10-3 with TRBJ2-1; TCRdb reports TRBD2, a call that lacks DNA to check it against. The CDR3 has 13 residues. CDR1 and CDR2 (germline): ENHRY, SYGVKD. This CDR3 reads CAIRAAGDNEQFF.

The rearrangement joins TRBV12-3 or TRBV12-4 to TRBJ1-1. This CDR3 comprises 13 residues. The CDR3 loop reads CASGQRGYTEAFF.

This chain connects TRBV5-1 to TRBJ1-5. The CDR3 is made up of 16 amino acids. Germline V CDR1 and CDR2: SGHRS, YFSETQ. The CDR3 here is CASSLGSSAVDQPQHF.

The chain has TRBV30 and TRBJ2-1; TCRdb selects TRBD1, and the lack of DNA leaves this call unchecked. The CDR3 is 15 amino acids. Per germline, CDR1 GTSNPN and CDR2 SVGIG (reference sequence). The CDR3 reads CAWAVGLLPSNEQFF.

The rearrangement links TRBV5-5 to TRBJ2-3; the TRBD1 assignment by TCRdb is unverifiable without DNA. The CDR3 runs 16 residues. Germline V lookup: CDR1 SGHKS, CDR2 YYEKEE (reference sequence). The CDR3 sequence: CASSLRQVRGADTQYF.

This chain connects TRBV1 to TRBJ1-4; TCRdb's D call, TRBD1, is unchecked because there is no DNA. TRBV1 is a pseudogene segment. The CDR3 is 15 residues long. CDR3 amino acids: CTSRSNRVLYEKLFF.

The CDR3 region is CAWSYERIRGDTQYF. V gene TRBV30 combines with J gene TRBJ2-3; TCRdb's assignment of TRBD1 cannot be checked, as there is no DNA. CDR3 length equals 15 residues. Per germline, CDR1 GTSNPN and CDR2 SVGIG (reference sequence).

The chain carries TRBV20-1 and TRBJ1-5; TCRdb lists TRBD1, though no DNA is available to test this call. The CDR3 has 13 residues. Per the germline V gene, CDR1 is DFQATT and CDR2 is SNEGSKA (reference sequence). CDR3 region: CSATGGADQPQHF.

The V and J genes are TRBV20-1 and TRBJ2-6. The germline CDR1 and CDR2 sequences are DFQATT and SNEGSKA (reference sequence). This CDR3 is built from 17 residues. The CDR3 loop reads CSANPSDSSSGANVLTF.

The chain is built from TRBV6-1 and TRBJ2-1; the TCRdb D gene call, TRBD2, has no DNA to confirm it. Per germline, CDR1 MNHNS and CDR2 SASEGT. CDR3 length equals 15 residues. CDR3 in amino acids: CASSRLGTSGIGQFF.

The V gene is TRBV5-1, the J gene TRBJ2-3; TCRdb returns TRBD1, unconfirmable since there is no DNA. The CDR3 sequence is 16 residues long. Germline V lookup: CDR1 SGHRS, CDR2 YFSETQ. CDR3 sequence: CASSFLTGGSTDTQYF. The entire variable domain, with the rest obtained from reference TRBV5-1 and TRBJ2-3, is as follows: KAGVTQTPRYLIKTRGQQVTLSCSPISGHRSVSWYQQTPGQGLQFLFEYFSETQRNKGNFPGRFSGRQFSNSRSEMNVSTLELGDSALYLCASSFLTGGSTDTQYFGPGTRLTVL.

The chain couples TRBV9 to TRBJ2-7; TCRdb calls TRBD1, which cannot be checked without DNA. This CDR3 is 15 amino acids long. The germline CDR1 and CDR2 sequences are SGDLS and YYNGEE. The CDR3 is CASSENFDRRNEQYF.

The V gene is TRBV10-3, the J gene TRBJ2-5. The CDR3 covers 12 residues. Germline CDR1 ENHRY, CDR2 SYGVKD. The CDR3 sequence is CAISEVLETQYF.

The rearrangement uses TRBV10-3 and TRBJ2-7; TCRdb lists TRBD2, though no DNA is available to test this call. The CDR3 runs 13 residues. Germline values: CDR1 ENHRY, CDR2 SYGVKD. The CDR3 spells CAIRPGVTYEQYF.

The CDR3 here is CASSSSSRGAGNTIYF. The rearrangement links TRBV7-2 to TRBJ1-3; there is no DNA to check the TCRdb D call of TRBD1. CDR1 SGHTA and CDR2 FQGNSA come from the germline V gene. The CDR3 sequence is 16 residues long.

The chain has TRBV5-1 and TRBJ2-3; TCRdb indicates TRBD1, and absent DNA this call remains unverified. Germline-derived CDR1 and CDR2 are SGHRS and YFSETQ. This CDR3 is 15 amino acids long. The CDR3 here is CASSPQGRGTDTQYF. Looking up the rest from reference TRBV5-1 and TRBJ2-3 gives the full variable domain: KAGVTQTPRYLIKTRGQQVTLSCSPISGHRSVSWYQQTPGQGLQFLFEYFSETQRNKGNFPGRFSGRQFSNSRSEMNVSTLELGDSALYLCASSPQGRGTDTQYFGPGTRLTVL.

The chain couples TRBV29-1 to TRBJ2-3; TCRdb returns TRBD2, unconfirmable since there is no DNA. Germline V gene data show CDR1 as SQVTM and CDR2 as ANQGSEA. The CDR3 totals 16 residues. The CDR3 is CSATKWDGSTTDTQYF.

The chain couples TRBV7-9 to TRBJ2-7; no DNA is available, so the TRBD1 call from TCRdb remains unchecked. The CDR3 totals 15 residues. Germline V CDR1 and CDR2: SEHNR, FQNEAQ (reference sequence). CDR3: CASTPGGTGDSEQYF.

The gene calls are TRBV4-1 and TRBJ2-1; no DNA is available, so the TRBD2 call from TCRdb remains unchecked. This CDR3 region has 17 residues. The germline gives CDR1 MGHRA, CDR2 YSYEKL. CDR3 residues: CASQGTSGTPLYNEQFF.

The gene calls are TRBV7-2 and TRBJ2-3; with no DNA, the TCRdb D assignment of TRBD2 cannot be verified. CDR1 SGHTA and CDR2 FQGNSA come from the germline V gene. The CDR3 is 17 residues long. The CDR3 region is CASSLAQLAGVPDTQYF.

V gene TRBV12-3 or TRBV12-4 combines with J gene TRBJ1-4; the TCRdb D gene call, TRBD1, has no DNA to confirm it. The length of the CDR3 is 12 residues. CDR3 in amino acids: CASSEGSGKLFF.

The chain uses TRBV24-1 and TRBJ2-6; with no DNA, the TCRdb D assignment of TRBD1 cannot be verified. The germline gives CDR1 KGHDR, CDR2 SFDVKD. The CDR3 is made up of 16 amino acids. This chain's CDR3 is CATSDSTVSGANVLTF.

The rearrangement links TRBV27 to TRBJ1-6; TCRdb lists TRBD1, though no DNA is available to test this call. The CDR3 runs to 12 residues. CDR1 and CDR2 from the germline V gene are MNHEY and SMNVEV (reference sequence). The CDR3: CASSPLGSPLHF.

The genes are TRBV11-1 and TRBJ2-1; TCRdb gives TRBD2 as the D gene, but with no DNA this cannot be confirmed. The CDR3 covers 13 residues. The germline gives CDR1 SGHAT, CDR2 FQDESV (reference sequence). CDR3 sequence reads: CASSSDFRNEQFF.

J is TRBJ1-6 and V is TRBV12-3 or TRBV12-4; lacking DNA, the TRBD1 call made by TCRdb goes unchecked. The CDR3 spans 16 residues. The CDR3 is CASSRGQGLAYSPLHF.

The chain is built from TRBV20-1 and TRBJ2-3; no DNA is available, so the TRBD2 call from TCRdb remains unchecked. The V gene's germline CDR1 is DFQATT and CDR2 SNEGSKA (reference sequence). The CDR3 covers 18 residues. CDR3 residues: CSATSPGLAGGPVDTQYF.

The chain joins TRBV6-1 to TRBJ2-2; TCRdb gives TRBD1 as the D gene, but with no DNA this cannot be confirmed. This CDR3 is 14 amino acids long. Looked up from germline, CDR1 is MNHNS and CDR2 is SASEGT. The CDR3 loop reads CATRTELNTGELFF.

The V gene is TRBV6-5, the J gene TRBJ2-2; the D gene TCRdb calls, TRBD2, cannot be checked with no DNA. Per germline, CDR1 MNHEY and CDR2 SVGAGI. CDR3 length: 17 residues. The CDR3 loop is CASSYSFSGLGTGELFF.

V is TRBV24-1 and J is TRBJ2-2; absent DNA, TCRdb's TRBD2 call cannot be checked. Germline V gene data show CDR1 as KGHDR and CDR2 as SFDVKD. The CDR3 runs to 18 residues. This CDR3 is CATSAPNSGTPNTGELFF.